This TCR beta chain was recorded in a study of T-cell reconstitution after alpha-beta-depleted transplantation in children. This clonotype was found many times. Its target is not known. A TCRbeta library incorporating unique molecular identifiers was prepared. TCRdb re-called the PCR reads through MiXCR, storing one row per CDR3 protein. The data hold around 29,000 distinct CDR3 sequences, with under 8% observed a single time. The CDR3 is 16 amino acids. Germline V lookup: CDR1 SQVTM, CDR2 ANQGSEA. The germline V and J ends were trimmed by 2 bases and 5 bases, with 21 bases remaining between them. Overall study findings and caveats: One year after transplant, T-cell counts and diversity came mostly from newly produced T cells. Diversity of TCRbeta at day 60 was high in some patients, arising from surviving recipient T cells and thymic progenitors. Two months or so post-transplant, alpha-beta T cells reportedly derived from several hundred expanded graft clones.

This TCR was recovered from a male patient younger than 18 who had a stem cell transplant for acute myeloid leukemia, so the T cells may come from the graft donor. The sequencing used PBMCs, mostly from graft donor cells, collected 180 days after TCRalphabeta/CD19-depleted stem cell transplant. The chain links TRBV29-1 to TRBJ2-5; D not certain. The CDR3 DNA follows: TGCAGCGTTGAAATCCAGGCCCCCCCTGGGATCGAGACCCAGTACTTC. Amino acids: CSVEIQAPPGIETQYF.